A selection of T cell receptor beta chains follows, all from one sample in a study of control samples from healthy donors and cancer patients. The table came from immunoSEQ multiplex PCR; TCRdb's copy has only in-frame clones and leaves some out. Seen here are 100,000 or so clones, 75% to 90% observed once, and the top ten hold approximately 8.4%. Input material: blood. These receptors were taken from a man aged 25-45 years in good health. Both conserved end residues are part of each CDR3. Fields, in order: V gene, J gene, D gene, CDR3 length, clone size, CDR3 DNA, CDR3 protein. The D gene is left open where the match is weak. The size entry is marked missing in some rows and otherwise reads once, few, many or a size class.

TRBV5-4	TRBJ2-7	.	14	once	TGTGCCAGCAGTGACCGGGACACTTCCTACGAGCAGTACTTC	CASSDRDTSYEQYF
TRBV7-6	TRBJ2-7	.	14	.	TGTGCCAGCAGCTTTGGGGGCGTAAACTACGAGCAGTACTTC	CASSFGGVNYEQYF
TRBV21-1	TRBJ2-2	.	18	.	TGTGCCAGCAGCAAAGCGGAGAGGACAGAACCGGGCACCGGGGAGCTGTTTTTT	CASSKAERTEPGTGELFF
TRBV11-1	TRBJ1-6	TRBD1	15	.	TGTGCCAGCAGGGAACCGGGACAGGGGCTTTCACCCCTCCACTTT	CASREPGQGLSPLHF
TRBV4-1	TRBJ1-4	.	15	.	TGCGCCAGCAGCCAGATACAGGGTACTAATGAAAAACTGTTTTTT	CASSQIQGTNEKLFF
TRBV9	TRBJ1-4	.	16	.	TGTGCCAGCAGCGCTGAGATCTGGGACTCTAATGAAAAACTGTTTTTT	CASSAEIWDSNEKLFF
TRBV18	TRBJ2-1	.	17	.	TGTGCCAGCTCTTCTATAGCGTCACTGTCTCTCTACAATGAGCAGTTCTTC	CASSSIASLSLYNEQFF
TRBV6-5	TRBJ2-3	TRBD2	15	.	TGTGCCAGCAGTCGACTAGCGGGAGGCACAGATACGCAGTATTTT	CASSRLAGGTDTQYF
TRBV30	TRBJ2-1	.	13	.	TGTGCCTCTCCCCTGGACGGTTACAATGAGCAGTTCTTC	CASPLDGYNEQFF
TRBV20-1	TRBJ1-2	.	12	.	TGCAGTGCTAGTGGGGACCTCTATGGCTACACCTTC	CSASGDLYGYTF
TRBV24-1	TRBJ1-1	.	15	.	TGTGCCACCAGTGATGGGGTGGGGGTGAGGGCTGAAGCTTTCTTT	CATSDGVGVRAEAFF
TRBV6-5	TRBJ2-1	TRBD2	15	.	TGTGCCAGCAGTTACTCGAGGGGCGGGGGTAGTGAGCAGTTCTTC	CASSYSRGGGSEQFF
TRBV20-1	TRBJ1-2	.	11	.	TGCAGTGCTAGCGAGCGGTATGGCTACACCTTC	CSASERYGYTF
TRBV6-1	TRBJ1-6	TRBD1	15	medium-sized	TGTGCCAGCAGTGAAAGGACAGGGGATAATTCACCCCTCCACTTT	CASSERTGDNSPLHF
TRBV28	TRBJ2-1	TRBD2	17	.	TGTGCCAGCAGTTCCGGGACTAGCGGGAGGGCCTTCAATGAGCAGTTCTTC	CASSSGTSGRAFNEQFF
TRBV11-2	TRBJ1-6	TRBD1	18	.	TGTGCCAGCAGCTTAACCATTTCCGGGACAGAGTATAATTCACCCCTCCACTTT	CASSLTISGTEYNSPLHF
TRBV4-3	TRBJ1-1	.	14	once	TGCGCCAGCAGCCAAGTAGGTTTTGGTTCTGAAGCTTTCTTT	CASSQVGFGSEAFF
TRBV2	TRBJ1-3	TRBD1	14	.	TGTGCCAGCAGTGGACAGGGGGCTGGAAACACCATATATTTT	CASSGQGAGNTIYF
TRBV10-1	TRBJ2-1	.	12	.	TGCGCCAGCAGGCCGGGAGACAATGAGCAGTTCTTC	CASRPGDNEQFF
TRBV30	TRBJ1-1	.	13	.	TGTGCCTGGAGTAAGGCGCCGAACACTGAAGCTTTCTTT	CAWSKAPNTEAFF
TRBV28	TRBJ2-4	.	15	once	TGTGCCAGCAGTTTGGCCTCCGGACAGCAAAACATTCAGTACTTC	CASSLASGQQNIQYF
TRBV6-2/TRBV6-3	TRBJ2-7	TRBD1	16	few	TGTGCCAGCAGTTACCCGGGACAGGGGGCTGTGAGGGAGCAGTACTTC	CASSYPGQGAVREQYF
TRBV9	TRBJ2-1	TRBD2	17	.	TGTGCCAGCAGCGTAGAAGTTAGGGCGGGAGGGCCCGATGAGCAGTTCTTC	CASSVEVRAGGPDEQFF
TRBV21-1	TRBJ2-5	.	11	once	TGTGCCAGCAGCCCCGAGGAGACCCAGTACTTC	CASSPEETQYF
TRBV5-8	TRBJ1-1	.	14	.	TGTGCCAGCAGCCCGCGGACAGTTAACACTGAAGCTTTCTTT	CASSPRTVNTEAFF
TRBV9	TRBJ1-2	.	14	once	TGTGCCAGCAGCGCCCTACAGGGATCTGGAGGCTACACCTTC	CASSALQGSGGYTF
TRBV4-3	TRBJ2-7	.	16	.	TGCGCCAGCAGCCCCAAAGGGGACTCGCTAAGGGGGGAGCAGTACTTC	CASSPKGDSLRGEQYF
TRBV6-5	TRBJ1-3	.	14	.	TGTGCCAGTCTTGGGCAGTCCTATGGAAACACCATATATTTT	CASLGQSYGNTIYF
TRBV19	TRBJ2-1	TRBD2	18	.	TGTGCCAGTAGTATGTGGCTAGCGGGAGGGTGGTCCTACAATGAGCAGTTCTTC	CASSMWLAGGWSYNEQFF
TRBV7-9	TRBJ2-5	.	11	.	TGTGCCAGCAGCTCGGAAGAGACCCAGTACTTC	CASSSEETQYF
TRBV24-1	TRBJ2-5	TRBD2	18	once	TGTGCCACCAGTGATCCAAAGACTAGCGGGGGGGTGATTGAGACCCAGTACTTC	CATSDPKTSGGVIETQYF
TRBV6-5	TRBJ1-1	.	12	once	TGTGCCACTAGGGAGGGGAACACTGAAGCTTTCTTT	CATREGNTEAFF
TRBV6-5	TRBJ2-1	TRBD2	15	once	TGTGCCAGCAGCAGGACTAGCGGAAGGGGACGTGAGCAGTTCTTC	CASSRTSGRGREQFF
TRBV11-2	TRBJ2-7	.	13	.	TGTGCCAGCAGCTTCTCAGGGGTCATCGAGCAGTACTTC	CASSFSGVIEQYF
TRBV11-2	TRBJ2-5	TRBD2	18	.	TGTGCCAGCAGCCGGCATGGAGGGACTAGCGGGGGCCAAGAGACCCAGTACTTC	CASSRHGGTSGGQETQYF
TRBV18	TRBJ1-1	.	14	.	TGTGCCAGCTCACCAAGGAGGGAGAACACTGAAGCTTTCTTT	CASSPRRENTEAFF
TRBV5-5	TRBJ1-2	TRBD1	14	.	TGTGCCAGCTCCGACTCGACAGGGCCCTATGGCTACACCTTC	CASSDSTGPYGYTF
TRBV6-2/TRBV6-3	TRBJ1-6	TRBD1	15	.	TGTGCCAGCAGTTACGGGGACAGCGCGAATTCACCCCTCCACTTT	CASSYGDSANSPLHF
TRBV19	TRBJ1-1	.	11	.	TGTGCCAGTAGTTCGTGGGCTGAAGCTTTCTTT	CASSSWAEAFF
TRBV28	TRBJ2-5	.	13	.	TGTGCCAGCAGCTCTTTCGAGGTAGAGACCCAGTACTTC	CASSSFEVETQYF
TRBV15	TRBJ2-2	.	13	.	TGTGCCACCAGCGGCCAAAACACCGGGGAGCTGTTTTTT	CATSGQNTGELFF
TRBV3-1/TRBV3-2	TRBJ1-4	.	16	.	.	CASSQGSGQGREKLFF
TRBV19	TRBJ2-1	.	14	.	TGTGCCACGGAAGACAGGGCGGGGAGGAATGAGCAGTTCTTC	CATEDRAGRNEQFF
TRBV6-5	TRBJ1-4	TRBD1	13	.	TGTGCCGCCGGACAGGGCCGAGGTGAAAAACTGTTTTTT	CAAGQGRGEKLFF
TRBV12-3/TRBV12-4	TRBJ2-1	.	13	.	TGTGCCAGCAGTTTAGGTGAAGGGGGAAAGCAGTTCTTC	CASSLGEGGKQFF
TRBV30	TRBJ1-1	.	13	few	TGTGCCTGGAGCCAGGGAGATGAGGCTGAAGCTTTCTTT	CAWSQGDEAEAFF
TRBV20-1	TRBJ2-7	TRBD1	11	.	TGCAGTGCCCGGACAGGGAACGAGCAGTACTTC	CSARTGNEQYF
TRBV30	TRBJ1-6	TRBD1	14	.	TGTGCCTGGAGTCGGGACAGGGTAAATTCACCCCTCCACTTT	CAWSRDRVNSPLHF
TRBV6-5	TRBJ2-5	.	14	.	TGTGCCAGCAGGGCGGAGAAGGGTTCCGGGACCCAGTACTTC	CASRAEKGSGTQYF
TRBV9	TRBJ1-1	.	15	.	TGTGCCAGCAGCGTAGATATAGCGCTTAACACTGAAGCTTTCTTT	CASSVDIALNTEAFF
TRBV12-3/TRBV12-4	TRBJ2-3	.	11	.	TGTGCCAGCAGTTACACAGATACGCAGTATTTT	CASSYTDTQYF
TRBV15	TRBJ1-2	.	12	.	TGTGCCACCCAGGGACCTCAGGGCGGCTACACCTTC	CATQGPQGGYTF
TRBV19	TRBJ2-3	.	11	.	TGTGCCAGTACCTTCACAGATACGCAGTATTTT	CASTFTDTQYF
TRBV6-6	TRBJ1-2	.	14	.	TGTGCCAGCAGTTACTCGACAGGACTCTATGGCTACACCTTC	CASSYSTGLYGYTF